Below, 2 T cell receptor beta chains from the same sample are listed, as sequenced in a study of T cell repertoires in cytomegalovirus infection (dated by TCRdb to between 2018 and 2021). Sequencer: Illumina HiSeq 1500. The public reads were reprocessed in TCRdb via fastp at Q25 and MiXCR, keeping in-frame beta chains. Rows are combined by CDR3 protein, so each entry shows the most common genes and DNA. This sample gives 550,000 to 850,000 distinct CDR3 sequences in total; 33% of them show up just once. Around a sixth of the sample comes from the top ten. For these TCRs, the target antigens are not known. Per the publication, the treatment or condition label means: in vitro stimulation with specific CMV peptide epitopes to enrich CMV-specific T cells. The sequencing here drew on cultured PBMCs, taken from culture after CMV antigen stimulation. The receptors were gathered from a human donor in good health (CMV status not recorded). Some clones in this sample may be carry-over from other donors' samples.

This clonotype was observed at least ten times. The V gene is TRBV7-2, the J gene TRBJ2-3, with 8 bases identical to TRBD1. Germline-derived CDR1 and CDR2 are SGHTA and FQGNSA. The CDR3 has 15 amino acids. Trimming cost V 6 bases and J 6 bases; bases outside gene matches: 11. The CDR3 DNA is TGTGCCAGCAGGTTACACTGGACAGGGCATGATACGCAGTATTTT. This encodes CASRLHWTGHDTQYF.

This clonotype has only a few counts. The V gene is TRBV24-1, the J gene TRBJ1-2, with D perhaps matching TRBD1 (5 bases). Trimming left V 3 bases short and J 1 base short, with 11 bases between. The CDR3 has 15 amino acids. Germline V CDR1 and CDR2: KGHDR, SFDVKD. DNA of the CDR3: TGTGCCACCAGTGATCCGACAGCCCTTAACTATGGCTACACCTTC. Its protein product is CATSDPTALNYGYTF.